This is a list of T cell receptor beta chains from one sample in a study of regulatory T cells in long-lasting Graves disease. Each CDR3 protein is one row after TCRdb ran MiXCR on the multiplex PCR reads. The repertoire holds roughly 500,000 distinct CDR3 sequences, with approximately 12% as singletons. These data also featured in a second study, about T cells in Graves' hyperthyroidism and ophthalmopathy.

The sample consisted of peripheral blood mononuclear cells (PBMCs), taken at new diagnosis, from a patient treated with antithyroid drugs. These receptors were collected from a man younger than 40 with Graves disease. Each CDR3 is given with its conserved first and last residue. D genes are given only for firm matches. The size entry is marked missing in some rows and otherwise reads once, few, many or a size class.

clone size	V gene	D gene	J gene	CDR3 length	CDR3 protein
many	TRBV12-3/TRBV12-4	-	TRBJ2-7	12	CASGQGFYEQYF
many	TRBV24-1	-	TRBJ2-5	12	CATSDFVETQYF
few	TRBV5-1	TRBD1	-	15	CASSLSAGGRETQYF
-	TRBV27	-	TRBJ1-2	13	CASSWDDGSGYTF
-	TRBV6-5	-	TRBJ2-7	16	CASSSFRTPRAYEQYF
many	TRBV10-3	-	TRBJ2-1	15	CAITTRVGDANEQFF
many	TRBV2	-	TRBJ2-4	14	CASNQGIAKNIQYF
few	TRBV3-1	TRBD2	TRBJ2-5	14	CASSQLAGGETQYF
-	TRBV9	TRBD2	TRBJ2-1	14	CASSPTSPHNEQFF
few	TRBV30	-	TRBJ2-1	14	CAWSVPTPYNEQFF
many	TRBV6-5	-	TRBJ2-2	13	CASSYNRAGELFF
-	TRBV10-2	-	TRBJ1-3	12	CPLDGAGNTIYF
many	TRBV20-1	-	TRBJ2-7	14	CSAEGRSMTYEQYF